The 17 T cell receptor beta chains below all came from one sample that was sequenced in a study of cytomegalovirus exposure and HLA in healthy donors. The primer mix had 60 Vbeta and 13 Jbeta primers. Sequenced by immunoSEQ multiplex PCR; TCRdb stores in-frame clones only, minus some. The sample lists about 130,000 clones, around 77% occurring once. Sequencing was performed on PBMCs. These receptors all come from a male donor in good health and CMV-seropositive.

V is TRBV28 and J is TRBJ1-4; 7 nucleotides match TRBD1. Germline V gives CDR1 MDHEN, CDR2 SYDVKM. Losses at the gene ends were 3 bases for V and 4 bases for J; bases not matched to a gene: 5. The CDR3 is made up of 15 amino acids. CDR3 region: CASSFSGQINEKLFF. The CDR3 nucleotides read TGTGCCAGCAGTTTCTCGGGACAGATTAATGAAAAACTGTTTTTT. The full variable domain, in which reference TRBV28 and TRBJ1-4 provide the parts outside the CDR3, is DVKVTQSSRYLVKRTGEKVFLECVQDMDHENMFWYRQDPGLGLRLIYFSYDVKMKEKGDIPEGYSVSREKKERFSLILESASTNQTSMYLCASSFSGQINEKLFFGSGTQLSVL.

The chain combines TRBV6-5 with TRBJ2-5, with TRBD1 matching over 8 bases. The CDR3 extends over 14 amino acids. Germline V gene data show CDR1 as MNHEY and CDR2 as SVGAGI. J gave up 5 bases and V 0 bases, and 2 bases lay outside the gene matches. The CDR3 sequence: CASSYSDRGETQYF. The CDR3 nucleotides are TGTGCCAGCAGTTACTCTGACAGGGGCGAGACCCAGTACTTC.

The chain carries TRBV5-1 and TRBJ2-1; TRBD2 aligns across 12 bases. Trimming at V came to 0 bases and at J to 0 bases, leaving 7 bases not matched to a gene. CDR3 length equals 19 residues. CDR1 and CDR2 (germline): SGHRS, YFSETQ. As DNA, the CDR3 is TGCGCCAGCAGCTTGGTTGCTAGCGGGGGGGCGGGCTCCTACAATGAGCAGTTCTTC. This codes for CASSLVASGGAGSYNEQFF.

The chain employs TRBV7-9 and TRBJ1-4; no clear D gene. The CDR3 runs to 13 residues. From germline, CDR1 is SEHNR and CDR2 FQNEAQ (reference sequence). The germline V and J ends were trimmed by 0 bases and 6 bases, with 5 bases remaining between them. The CDR3 region is CASSLAGHEKLFF. The CDR3, as DNA: TGTGCCAGCAGCTTAGCGGGCCATGAAAAACTGTTTTTT.

This clone appeared a single time. The J gene is TRBJ2-7, the V gene TRBV5-4, with TRBD1 as a possible D gene (6 bases). This CDR3 spans 14 amino acids. V lost 3 bases, J lost 2 bases, and 12 bases lay in between. From germline, CDR1 is SGHNT and CDR2 YYREEE (reference sequence). The CDR3 bases are TGTGCCAGCAGCTGGGACATCGGACCCTACGAGCAGTACTTC. This translates into CASSWDIGPYEQYF.

The chain couples TRBV4-2 to TRBJ1-2; the D gene is possibly TRBD1 (5 bases). The CDR3 runs to 17 residues. V lost 6 bases to trimming and J lost 3 bases, with 23 bases between them. Germline V gene lookup returns CDR1 LGHNA and CDR2 YNFKEQ. The CDR3 DNA sequence: TGTGCCAGCAGTAAACCCCTGGCCGGAGGAGGGGACTATGGCTACACCTTC. It encodes CASSKPLAGGGDYGYTF.

This clone was counted a single time. The chain employs TRBV2 and TRBJ2-7, with a tentative D call TRBD1 (6 bases). The CDR3 covers 13 residues. V shed 7 bases and J shed 9 bases, with 19 bases lying between them. The germline V gene encodes CDR1 SNHLY and CDR2 FYNNEI. The CDR3 sequence is CASNPILGAGQYF. CDR3 DNA: TGTGCCAGCAACCCGATCCTGGGGGCGGGGCAGTACTTC.

This clone was counted a few times. The gene calls are TRBV29-1 and TRBJ2-7, with D possibly matching TRBD1 (5 bases). The CDR3 has 13 amino acids. Trimming took off 3 bases at V and 2 bases at J, with 11 bases between the two ends. The germline gives CDR1 SQVTM, CDR2 ANQGSEA. CDR3 bases: TGCAGCGTTGAGGTCAGGGATACCTACGAGCAGTACTTC. Translation gives CSVEVRDTYEQYF.

This chain joins TRBV4-1 and TRBJ2-5; 8 nucleotides match TRBD2. The J call is doubtful: the DNA matches TRBJ2-7 better. Germline V gives CDR1 MGHRA, CDR2 YSYEKL. The CDR3 has 15 amino acids. CDR3 DNA sequence: TGCGCCAGCAGCCGCATCGGGGGGGAATCCTACGAGCAGTACTTC. It encodes CASSRIGGESYEQYF.

The chain uses TRBV18 and TRBJ1-1, with D unclear. CDR3 size: 17 residues. Germline loops: CDR1 KGHSH, CDR2 LQKENI. Trimming pared 2 bases from V and 0 bases from J, leaving 16 bases between. DNA of the CDR3: TGTGCCAGCTCACCATCAGGCCCGGGAATAATGAACACTGAAGCTTTCTTT. Protein: CASSPSGPGIMNTEAFF.

The chain links TRBV28 to TRBJ2-1; D is unclear. The germline V and J ends were trimmed by 7 bases and 0 bases, with 13 bases remaining between them. Germline loops: CDR1 MDHEN, CDR2 SYDVKM. The CDR3 contains 15 residues. This CDR3 is CASTRGVSSYNEQFF. The CDR3 DNA reads TGTGCCAGCACCCGAGGTGTGAGCTCCTACAATGAGCAGTTCTTC.

The chain recombines TRBV5-4 with TRBJ2-1; TRBD1 is a possible D gene (6 bases). Trimming left V 0 bases short and J 7 bases short, with 11 bases between. The CDR3 totals 14 residues. Germline-derived CDR1 and CDR2 are SGHNT and YYREEE (reference sequence). For the CDR3, the DNA is TGTGCCAGCAGCTTGGGACAGGCAAGGAATGAGCAGTTCTTC. Residues: CASSLGQARNEQFF.

The chain is built from TRBV6-6 and TRBJ2-2; weak D call: TRBD1 (6 bases). The CDR3 totals 15 residues. Germline V gene data show CDR1 as MNHNY and CDR2 as SVGAGI (reference sequence). V lost 8 bases and J 0 bases, leaving 13 bases between the germline ends. The CDR3 is CASGATGSNTGELFF. DNA for the CDR3: TGTGCCAGCGGAGCGACAGGATCGAACACCGGGGAGCTGTTTTTT.

This chain joins TRBV4-2 and TRBJ2-3; 7 bases agree with TRBD1. The CDR3 is 16 residues long. Germline-derived CDR1 and CDR2 are LGHNA and YNFKEQ. V gave up 1 base and J gave up 2 bases; unmatched junction bases: 6. CDR3 sequence (DNA): TGTGCCAGCAGCCAAGTGGTCGGACAGGCCACAGATACGCAGTATTTT. The encoded protein is CASSQVVGQATDTQYF.

The genes are TRBV18 and TRBJ2-1; TRBD2 matches at 7 bases. The length of the CDR3 is 15 residues. The germline gives CDR1 KGHSH, CDR2 LQKENI. The ends lost 2 bases at V and 4 bases at J; junction bases unmatched: 5. CDR3 in DNA: TGTGCCAGCTCACCAGTGGGGGGGTCTTACAATGAGCAGTTCTTC. Its protein product is CASSPVGGSYNEQFF.

This clone was counted a single time. This chain joins TRBV6-7 and TRBJ1-3; D gene ambiguous. TRBV6-7 is an ORF, with its function uncertain. This CDR3 has 16 residues. Trimming removed 5 bases at V and 0 bases at J, with 14 bases between. The CDR3, as DNA: TGTGCCAGCAGTACCCACCGGGTCGACTCTGGAAACACCATATATTTT. Translation: CASSTHRVDSGNTIYF.

The genes are TRBV9 and TRBJ1-1; D uncertain. Germline V CDR1 and CDR2: SGDLS, YYNGEE. CDR3 length: 14 residues. V lost 4 bases and J 10 bases, leaving 20 bases between the germline ends. The CDR3 DNA is TGTGCCAGCAGCCTAGACTCAGGCTACTCTGGAGCTTTCTTT. This encodes CASSLDSGYSGAFF.